This TCR beta chain was documented in a study of T cell responses to AZD1222 COVID-19 vaccine. At the level of the study: Pooled together were second doses at about 4 or about 12 weeks.

Notes on the study in general: Unmutated variant regions are reportedly targeted by nearly half of spike-specific TCRs. Spike was spanned by vaccine-associated CD4 TCRs, which were dominant at 160-218 and 743-854.

With 1 base removed from V and 4 bases from J, the gap between germline ends came to 8 bases. CDR1 GTSNPN and CDR2 SVGIG come from the germline V gene (reference sequence). This CDR3 contains 12 residues. On this clone: Its antigen remains unknown.

Sequencing used immunoSEQ multiplex PCR; TCRdb keeps in-frame clones, though not all of them. Seen here are about 70,000 clones, over 80% observed once, and the top ten hold 9.8%. The genes are TRBV30 and TRBJ2-7; D unresolved. The receptor was derived from an adult in good health. The sample was peripheral blood, taken on day 0 of AZD1222 vaccination. CDR3 amino acids: CAWSGGGYEQYF. CDR3 bases: TGTGCCTGGAGTGGGGGTGGTTACGAGCAGTACTTC.